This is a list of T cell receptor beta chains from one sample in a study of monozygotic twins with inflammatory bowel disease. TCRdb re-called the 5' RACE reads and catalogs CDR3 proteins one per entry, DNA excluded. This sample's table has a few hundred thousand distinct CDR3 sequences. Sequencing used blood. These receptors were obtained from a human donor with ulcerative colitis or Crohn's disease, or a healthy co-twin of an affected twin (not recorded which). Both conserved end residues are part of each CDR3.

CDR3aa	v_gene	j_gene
CASTSGGALAKNIQYF	TRBV12-3/TRBV12-4	TRBJ2-4
CASRSLGIYNEQFF	TRBV6-1	TRBJ2-1
CASSYDGYTQYF	TRBV7-9	TRBJ2-3
CSAPSLTGGKQFF	TRBV20-1	TRBJ2-1
CASSLSTGGYEQYF	TRBV27	TRBJ2-7
CASSLTGTINYEQYF	TRBV7-2	TRBJ2-7
CASSLSGTGVTLPGYTF	TRBV5-6	TRBJ1-2
CAWSVGHHNSPLHF	TRBV30	TRBJ1-6
CASSFDTYEQYF	TRBV5-4	TRBJ2-7
CASSPWDRGLYEQYF	TRBV5-6	TRBJ2-7
CSASRGRRDNEQFF	TRBV20-1	TRBJ2-1
CASSFGELPYEQYF	TRBV7-3	TRBJ2-7
CASSLVAGGVSDTQYF	TRBV5-1	TRBJ2-3
CASSPGQGFSGANVLTF	TRBV18	TRBJ2-6
CASIPLGTYNEQFF	TRBV12-3/TRBV12-4	TRBJ2-1
CASRTTTGELFF	TRBV7-8	TRBJ2-2
CASSLVASQETQYF	TRBV7-2	TRBJ2-5
CATGTRGSYNEQFF	TRBV24-1	TRBJ2-1
CASSLKTGYGFEQYF	TRBV7-9	TRBJ2-7
CASSLDSSHNEQFF	TRBV5-1	TRBJ2-1
CASSPSRGRFQETQYF	TRBV12-3/TRBV12-4	TRBJ2-5
CSVERVSPRNTIYF	TRBV29-1	TRBJ1-3
CASSLGQGGYGYTF	TRBV5-1	TRBJ1-2
CSAGDRATGNTIYF	TRBV20-1	TRBJ1-3
CASSLLSGGTGELFF	TRBV7-3	TRBJ2-2
CASSPGTGGGYQPQHF	TRBV6-1	TRBJ1-5
CASSLGALRRETQYF	TRBV7-6	TRBJ2-5
CASSPGGVNEQFF	TRBV7-9	TRBJ2-1
CASSQVPTSPNEQFF	TRBV4-3	TRBJ2-1
CASNDRHNEQFF	TRBV6-2/TRBV6-3	TRBJ2-1
CASSGQGMKTQYF	TRBV6-1	TRBJ2-5
CASSLGTDLGEQYF	TRBV5-1	TRBJ2-7
CASQGQNTDTQYF	TRBV5-1	TRBJ2-3
CASSMTSGKETQYF	TRBV7-2	TRBJ2-5
CSVELRGGGSDTQYF	TRBV29-1	TRBJ2-3
CSAKPGQGGQPQHF	TRBV20-1	TRBJ1-5
CASSSWTGANIQYF	TRBV7-2	TRBJ2-4
CAWGTVAGQPQHF	TRBV30	TRBJ1-5
CASSFSRPQLETQYF	TRBV5-4	TRBJ2-5